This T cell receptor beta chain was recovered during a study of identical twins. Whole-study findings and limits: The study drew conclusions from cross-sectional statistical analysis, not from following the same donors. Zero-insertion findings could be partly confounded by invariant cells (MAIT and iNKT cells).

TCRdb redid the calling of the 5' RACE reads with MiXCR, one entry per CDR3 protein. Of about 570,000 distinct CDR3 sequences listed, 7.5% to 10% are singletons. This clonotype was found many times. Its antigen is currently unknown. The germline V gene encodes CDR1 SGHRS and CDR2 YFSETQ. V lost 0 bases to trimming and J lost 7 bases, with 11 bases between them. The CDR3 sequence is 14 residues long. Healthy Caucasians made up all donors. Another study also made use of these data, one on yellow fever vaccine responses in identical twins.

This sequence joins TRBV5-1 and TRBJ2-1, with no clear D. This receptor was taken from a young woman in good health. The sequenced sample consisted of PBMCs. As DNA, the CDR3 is TGCGCCAGCAGCTTGGGGTACGGTGGAAATGAGCAGTTCTTC. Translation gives CASSLGYGGNEQFF.